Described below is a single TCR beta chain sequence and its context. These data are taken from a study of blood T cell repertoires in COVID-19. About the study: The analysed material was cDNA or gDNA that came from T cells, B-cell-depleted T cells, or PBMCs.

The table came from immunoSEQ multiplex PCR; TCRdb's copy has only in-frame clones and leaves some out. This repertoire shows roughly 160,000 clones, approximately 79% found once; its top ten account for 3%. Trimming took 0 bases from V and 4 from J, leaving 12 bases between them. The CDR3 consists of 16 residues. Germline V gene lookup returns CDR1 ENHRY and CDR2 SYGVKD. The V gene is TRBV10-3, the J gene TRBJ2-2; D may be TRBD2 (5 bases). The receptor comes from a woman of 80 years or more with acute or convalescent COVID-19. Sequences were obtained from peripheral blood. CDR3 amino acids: CAISESPGISTGELFF. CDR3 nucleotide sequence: TGTGCCATCAGTGAGTCGCCGGGGATTTCCACCGGGGAGCTGTTTTTT.